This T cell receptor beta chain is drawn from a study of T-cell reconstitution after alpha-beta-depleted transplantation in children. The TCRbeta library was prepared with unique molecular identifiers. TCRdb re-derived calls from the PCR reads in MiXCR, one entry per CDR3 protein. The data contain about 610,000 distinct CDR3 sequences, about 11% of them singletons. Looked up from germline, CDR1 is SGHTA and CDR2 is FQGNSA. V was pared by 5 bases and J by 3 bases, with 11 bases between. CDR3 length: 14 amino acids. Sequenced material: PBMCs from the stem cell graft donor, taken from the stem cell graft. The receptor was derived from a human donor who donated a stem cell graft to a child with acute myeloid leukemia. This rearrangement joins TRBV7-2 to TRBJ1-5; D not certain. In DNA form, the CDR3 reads TGTGCCAGCAGCGTCCGGACCCTCAATCAGCCCCAGCATTTT. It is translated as CASSVRTLNQPQHF.